Sequencing of this T cell receptor (beta chain) was carried out in a study of T-cell memory formation after mild COVID-19. The study's findings and limits: Pre-infection memory harbored some responding clones, suggesting cross-reactive memory joined.

cDNA libraries for TCR alpha and TCR beta, carrying sample barcodes and UMIs, came from 5'RACE with constant-segment primers. TCRdb re-derived calls from the 5' RACE reads in MiXCR, one entry per CDR3 protein. The sample holds fewer than 250,000 distinct CDR3 sequences, about a sixth seen once. This CDR3 has 13 amino acids. The germline V and J ends were trimmed by 3 bases and 6 bases, with 11 bases remaining between them. This clonotype showed up just a few times. Its target is unknown. J is TRBJ1-2 and V is TRBV12-3 or TRBV12-4; no reliable D call. This receptor was obtained from an adult woman who had mild COVID-19 (a few samples of this study predate the infection). Cell type and time point are not known. The sample was PBMCs or a T cell subset sorted from them (not recorded which). CDR3 region: CASSFGVEDGYTF. The CDR3 region has the DNA TGTGCCAGCAGTTTCGGGGTGGAGGATGGCTACACCTTC.